This T cell receptor beta chain was sequenced for a study of OX40 agonist ivuxolimab in advanced cancers. Study summary: Partial response was recorded in three patients: one hepatocellular carcinoma and two cutaneous melanoma cases.

Measured with immunoSEQ multiplex PCR; TCRdb has only the in-frame clones, and not every one. The table records roughly 98,000 clones, just under 85% of them present only once. Trimming took 5 bases from V and 1 from J, leaving 12 bases between them. Germline-derived CDR1 and CDR2 are MNHEY and SVGAGI. The CDR3 is 15 residues long. This clonotype originated in an adult with an advanced solid tumor such as melanoma, head and neck, liver or kidney cancer. The chain has TRBV6-5 and TRBJ1-5; D is uncertain. The source material was CD4+ or CD8+ T cells sorted from blood, sampled in a trial of the OX40 agonist ivuxolimab. CDR3 protein: CASSRRESSNQPQHF. Written as DNA, the CDR3 is TGTGCCAGCAGTCGACGAGAATCGAGCAATCAGCCCCAGCATTTT.